This T cell receptor beta chain was captured by sequencing in a study of blood T cells in healthy people across ages (dated by TCRdb to 2014 to 2015). Some background on the complete study: In model experiments, template switching captured roughly one uniquely barcoded TCR beta cDNA molecule for every two T cells. The donors were split into four age groups: young (average around 15 years), middle-aged (roughly 40), aged (approximately 59) and long-lived (roughly 80). Using deep sequencing normalized with unique cDNA molecular identifiers, the study measured how TCR beta repertoire diversity changes with age. To avoid experimental bias, donors of different ages were distributed randomly across sequencing lanes. Using the same blood draw, the study looked at two additional independent replicas of 1 million unique cDNA reads for two donors, one aged 18 to 29 and the other aged 80 or older.

Cut back by 7 bases and 7 bases, the V and J ends lie 23 bases apart. Sequences SNHLY (CDR1) and FYNNEI (CDR2) are obtained from the germline V gene. The CDR3 measures 16 amino acids from cysteine to phenylalanine. Of all the DNA, just the CDR3 is kept, 48 bases in frame from base 1. Here is what the overall study found, with its caveats: Donor CMV infection status was unknown, potentially confounding age-related changes in expanded clonotypes. Compared with the aged group, the long-lived group had more naive CD4+ T cells, fewer expanded clones and increased TCR diversity, a pattern suggesting age selection. Observed TCR beta diversity per million T cells fell roughly linearly with age, and a significant reduction was already apparent by age roughly 40. Estimates of total diversity from one million sequenced T cells were regarded as lower bounds and underestimates. Because profiling used bulk unsorted PBMCs, naive and antigen-experienced compartments could not be compared conclusively. The percentage of naive T cells measured by flow cytometry correlated strongly with observed TCR beta diversity.

With regard to this clonotype: The specificity of this receptor is unknown. The record has no base qualities; no much larger clone is one base away.

The roughly 42 donors, aged 6 to 90 years, were systemically healthy Caucasian individuals from Russia. Ten milliliters of peripheral blood were collected from each donor into EDTA-treated Vacutainer tubes. PBMCs were isolated by Ficoll-Paque density-gradient centrifugation, with at least 6.5 million obtained per sample. Trizol reagent was used to extract total RNA from the PBMCs, yielding at least 5.5 micrograms per sample. For every donor, flow cytometry on a PBMC aliquot measured the percentage of naive CD45RAhigh/CD27high T cells. Libraries were constructed by 5' RACE. The sequencer listed for this sample is Illumina HiSeq 2500. A second PCR of about 7 to 12 cycles was performed with a sample-barcoded 5' primer and a J-beta primer mix. Each TCR beta cDNA molecule received a unique molecular identifier from a template-switch 5' adaptor carrying 12 random nucleotides. Each sample yielded at least 3 million CDR3-containing paired-end reads. First-strand cDNA synthesis was performed from all RNA using the Mint cDNA synthesis kit, with priming by a TRBC-specific oligonucleotide. Following uracil-DNA glycosylase treatment, all cDNA underwent a first 18-cycle PCR with the universal primers M1SS and BC2_uni_R. Regarding the original processing steps: For normalization, 1 million high-quality reads were randomly selected from each sample, with every read carrying a distinct molecular identifier. Reads sharing molecular identifiers were discarded rather than binned into consensus sequences. MiTCR, run with a Q25 quality threshold and the strictest error-elimination algorithm, handled CDR3 identification, clonotype clustering and error correction. A nonparametric unseen species model with Euler transformation was used to estimate a lower bound on total TCR beta diversity. In TCRdb, the public reads were trimmed at Q25 with fastp and aligned with MiXCR, with productive beta chains retained. Rows are combined by CDR3 protein, so each entry shows the most common genes and DNA. The authors' filters were not applied to this entry. This sample lists about 1.1 million distinct CDR3 sequences; more than 30% were detected once. The top ten clonotypes cover around 14% of the sample.

Sequencing was performed on blood. The V and J genes are TRBV2 and TRBJ2-1; the D gene assignment is perhaps TRBD1 or TRBD2, with each matching 5 bases. The clonotype was recovered from a man between 18 and 35 years old in good health. The CDR3: CASNSIRDRKGNEQFF. The bases read TGTGCCAGCAACTCTATCCGGGACCGGAAAGGAAATGAGCAGTTCTTC. Extended through the reference TRBV2 and TRBJ2-1 proteins, this CDR3 yields the full variable domain: EPEVTQTPSHQVTQMGQEVILRCVPISNHLYFYWYRQILGQKVEFLVSFYNNEISEKSEIFDDQFSVERPDGSNFTLKIRSTKLEDSAMYFCASNSIRDRKGNEQFFGPGTRLTVL.